This TCR beta chain was observed in a study of beta chain features in type 1 diabetes. In germline, CDR1 is SNHLY, CDR2 FYNNEI. The CDR3 runs 13 residues. Trimming removed 7 bases from V and 2 bases from J, with 11 bases in between. Study-wide points: Junctions at VDJ sites from type 1 diabetes patients had fewer insertions and more deletions. Moderately but significantly shorter TCRB CDR3s were found in Type 1 diabetes patients in all four CD4+ subsets.

Sequenced material consisted of expressed TCRB transcripts (all of the isolated RNA was reverse transcribed). Produced via immunoSEQ multiplex PCR; TCRdb's table is partial and in-frame only. The sample consists of about 370,000 clones, roughly 9.8% of them appearing once. Regarding this clone: Its antigen is not identified.

The chain is built from TRBV2 and TRBJ1-1, with D hard to call. This clonotype was sampled from a man under 40 with type 1 diabetes. Sample: central memory CD4+ T cells from blood. CDR3 nucleotides: TGTGCCAGCAAACCGGAAGGTAACACTGAAGCTTTCTTT. This encodes CASKPEGNTEAFF.